This paragraph reports one T cell receptor (beta chain). It lacks a known antigen. No base quality values were provided; no much bigger clone lies one nucleotide off. The data are from a study of cytomegalovirus exposure and HLA in healthy donors (dated by TCRdb to about 2017). In terms of the full investigation: An earlier analysis of about 560 of the donors reported 276 Gb of sequence data and some 110 million unique TCR beta sequences obtained from 180 million or so T cells. Approximately 310 gigabases of sequencing data and some 85 million unique TCR sequences were included in an early release covering several hundred HLA-typed donors. Among the approximately 400 genotyped donors, approximately 82% belonged to the genetic ancestry cluster associated with self-reported Caucasian donors. The study was designed to test whether signatures of past pathogen exposure could be identified by cataloging public T cell receptors. The T cell repertoires of under 750 subjects were profiled by immunosequencing and related to cytomegalovirus serostatus. Besides the first cohort of about 730 subjects, a separate validation cohort made up of roughly 130 different subjects was used. The study combined high-throughput TCR immunosequencing, statistical association of individual TCRs with disease status, and machine learning to predict cytomegalovirus infection status. In a later analysis, previously published TCR beta repertoires from 500 to 750 donors were re-analyzed and high-resolution HLA genotyping was added so that TCR occurrence patterns could be studied. Rather than using new phenotypic data, the later analysis identified candidate immune exposures from TCR beta sequences and from how often those sequences occurred across donors. An earlier analysis of several hundred of the donors applied high-throughput TCR beta sequencing to assess whether each TCR beta V gene segment acted as functional or pseudogenic. Donor age, sex, ethnicity and CMV serostatus were compiled together with the repertoire data. A later genetic analysis used genome-wide SNP genotypes for about 65% of the roughly 700 donors, treating that subset as a discovery cohort. All discovery cohort repertoires had been generated using a single sequencing platform. HLA typing included class I and class II loci at four-digit resolution. Typing coverage differed by locus: A, B, C, DRB1 and DQB1 were typed in roughly 629-640 donors, DQA1 in roughly 510, DPA1 in some 570, and DPB1 in roughly 470. Because of strong linkage in the cohort, five DR-DQ haplotypes were treated as single units for association and clustering. Across around 400 genotyped donors of the cohort, an average of approximately 240,000 unique TCR beta nucleotide sequences per donor were sequenced, and roughly a sixth of those sequences were non-productive.

The cohort consisted of 650 to 850 healthy bone marrow donors. All cohort members were sampled while nominally healthy, although unrecorded immune exposures were likely present. The donor tested CMV seronegative and was one of the 352 seronegative cohort members. Each donor provided a peripheral blood sample, and peripheral blood mononuclear cells were used for TCR beta sequencing. Genomic DNA was extracted from the blood cell samples with the Qiagen DNeasy Blood Extraction Kit. The paper's findings and limits, for the study overall: A later genetic analysis associated a missense DCLRE1C variant with V-gene and J-gene trimming of TCR beta chains, and an independent cohort replicated the association. In an earlier analysis of about 550 of the donors, most TCR beta V segments were observed in productive rearrangements about 90% or about 30% of the time, broadly matching IMGT annotations. This cohort had only TCR beta chains sequenced, and the lack of alpha or paired-chain data limited which features could be detected. Compared with the approximately 670-donor mean, donors in an Asian-associated ancestry cluster had fewer N-insertions in productive TCRs, according to a later genetic analysis. Because some donors lacked HLA typing at each locus, the association tests relied only on the typed subset. The classifier was reported to diagnose cytomegalovirus status with high specificity and sensitivity in both the original cohort and the validation cohort. Because counts were too low, 15 to 20 rarely observed V segments, including chromosome 9 orphons, were left out of the earlier analysis of roughly 600 of the donors. According to a later analysis, parvovirus B19, influenza, CMV and Epstein-Barr virus appeared linked to several top co-occurrence clusters. Because the 87-base-pair reads could not distinguish some IMGT-functional V segments, including TRBV6-2 and TRBV6-3, those segments were excluded. In a later analysis, the rate of TCR association differed among HLA loci, with DRB1 alleles having the most associated TCRs and HLA-C alleles having the fewest. A later analysis found that most CMV-associated TCR beta chains appeared HLA-restricted, with HLA associations seemingly driven largely by CMV exposure. In vitro tests confirmed that a few of the cytomegalovirus-associated TCR beta chains recognize cytomegalovirus antigens. A total of 150 or so TCR beta chains were listed by the study as associated with cytomegalovirus. Immune exposure information for the cohort was limited to CMV serostatus. Correlated functional status among segregating V segments might be attributable to linkage disequilibrium, but an unknown experimental factor could not be ruled out. A further reported finding was that TCR beta sequences accurately predicted the HLA-A and HLA-B alleles for most subjects in the first cohort. The sequencing pipeline was judged likely to have produced a cluster of highly shared sequence variants as a technical artifact. At a false discovery rate of 0.05, a later analysis linked around 17,000 TCR beta sequences to specific HLA alleles. Most TCR sequences were seen in very few donors, while some public TCRs were found in many individuals. Strong co-occurrence of HLA alleles, especially DR and DQ, made assigning TCR associations to individual alleles difficult. Sequencing depth was assumed to be roughly uniform across donors in the presence/absence analyses, though that assumption may not hold. According to the authors, the approach could potentially be generalized to other disease states and immunological phenotypes. In a later analysis, HLA-associated TCR beta chains showed more clonal expansion and lower generation probabilities than non-associated chains that were equally common.

Its CDR3 holds 14 amino acids, cysteine through phenylalanine. Of the read, only the CDR3 DNA is kept; its 42 bases are in frame from base 1. V drops 1 base and J drops 1 base, leaving 7 bases in between. The germline V gene sets CDR1 to SGHNT and CDR2 to YENEEA. Library preparation was by the immunoSEQ multiplex PCR assay. A mixture of 60 forward primers for TCR Vbeta segments and 13 reverse primers for TCR Jbeta segments was used in the multiplex PCR. The CDR3 region of rearranged TCR beta genes was amplified from genomic DNA by a multiplex PCR assay. The amplified TCR beta libraries were sequenced on the Illumina HiSeq System as 87-base-pair reads. Regarding the original processing steps: A later analysis tallied around 87 million unique TCR beta chains across the 660 or so repertoires, and around 10 million of those chains were shared by two or more donors. Raw reads were error-corrected and collapsed into unique sequences with a nearest-neighbor algorithm that merged closely related sequences to remove PCR and sequencing errors. V, D and J gene segments were assigned by aligning CDR3 sequences to IMGT reference sequences. Each retained sequence needed at least a six-nucleotide match to both a V gene segment and a J gene segment. Rearrangements were classified as productive when the CDR3 lacked stop codons and remained in frame with V and J, and all other rearrangements were classified as non-productive. Following IMGT convention, CDR3 was defined as the stretch from the second conserved V-encoded cysteine up to the conserved J-encoded phenylalanine. In an earlier analysis of some 550 of the donors, sequences lacking an unambiguous match to a single V gene segment were excluded. An earlier analysis of fewer than 650 of the donors classified V segments as functional when productive rearrangements were above 56.7% and as segregating when the standard deviation between donors was above 5%. To diagnose cytomegalovirus status from the catalog of TCR beta chain sequences, a statistical classification framework was built. In a later analysis, V and J genes were assigned by comparing TCR nucleotide sequences against IMGT/GENE-DB human TR gene sequences. The TCRdist pipeline was used in a later analysis to assign CDR3 sequences and most-parsimonious VDJ recombination scenarios. In a later analysis, each TCR beta chain was defined by its CDR3 amino acid sequence together with its V-gene family, and reads lacking a unique V-gene family were excluded. As a way to deal with suspected cross-contamination and a sequencing artifact, a later analysis dropped roughly 600 nucleotide sequences that were highly shared and had low generation probability. A later analysis calculated a clonal expansion index for each public chain from normalized within-repertoire ranks of inferred template counts. Generation probabilities in a later analysis came from a VDJ recombination model fitted to out-of-frame rearrangements, and those results were checked against IGoR. In a later analysis, hypergeometric tests were used to score TCR-TCR, TCR-HLA and TCR-CMV co-occurrence, with a repertoire-size bias correction applied to TCR pairs. A later analysis estimated false discovery rates by permuting HLA or CMV assignments 20 times. In a later analysis, co-occurring TCRs were grouped with DBSCAN, and TCRdist sequence similarity was added when clustering was performed within HLA-allele-positive subsets. For co-occurrence clustering, repertoires with fewer than 30,000 or more than 120,000 public chains were excluded, along with four to six repertoires with anomalous nucleotide sharing. The table comes from immuneACCESS by way of TCRdb, which keeps in-frame sequences with V and J called. Part of the clones is missing from these tables; in studies checked, under half for an unresolved V gene and the rest for unknown reasons. That table furnishes V, J and clone size, whereas the DNA furnished D and trimming. The sample table records approximately 110,000 clones; 55% to 80% of these occur just once. Together, the top ten hold about 2.2% of the sample.

The rearrangement combines TRBV11-3 with TRBJ1-1; there is no confident call for the D gene. Specimen: PBMCs. The TCR originated in a woman younger than 45 in good health and CMV-seronegative. CDR3 reads: CASSLGSGNTEAFF. The bases read TGTGCCAGCAGCTTAGGGTCGGGGAACACTGAAGCTTTCTTT. Reference TRBV11-3 and TRBJ1-1 proteins supply the regions before and after the CDR3; the full variable domain is: EAGVVQSPRYKIIEKKQPVAFWCNPISGHNTLYWYLQNLGQGPELLIRYENEEAVDDSQLPKDRFSAERLKGVDSTLKIQPAELGDSAVYLCASSLGSGNTEAFFGQGTRLTVV.